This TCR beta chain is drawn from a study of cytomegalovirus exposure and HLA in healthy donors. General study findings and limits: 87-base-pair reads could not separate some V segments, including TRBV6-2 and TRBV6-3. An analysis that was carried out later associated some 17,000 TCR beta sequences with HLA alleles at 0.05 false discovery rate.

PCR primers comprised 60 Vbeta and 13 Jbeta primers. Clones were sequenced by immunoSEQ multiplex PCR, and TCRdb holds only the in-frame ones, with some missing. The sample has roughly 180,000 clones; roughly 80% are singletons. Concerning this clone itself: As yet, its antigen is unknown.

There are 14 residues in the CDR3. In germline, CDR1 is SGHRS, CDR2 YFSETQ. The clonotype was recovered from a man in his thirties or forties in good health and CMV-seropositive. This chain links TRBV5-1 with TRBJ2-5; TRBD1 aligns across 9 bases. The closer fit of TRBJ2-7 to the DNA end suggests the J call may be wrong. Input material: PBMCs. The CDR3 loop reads CASSPGQGMYEQYF. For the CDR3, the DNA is TGCGCCAGCAGTCCGGGACAGGGAATGTACGAGCAGTACTTC.